These 15 T cell receptor beta chains were all obtained from the same sample, sequenced in a study of blood T cell repertoires in COVID-19. Sequenced by immunoSEQ multiplex PCR; TCRdb stores in-frame clones only, minus some. The sample has about 120,000 clones; under 80% are singletons. Sequencing input: peripheral blood. The receptors originated from a man between 50 and 59 years old with acute or convalescent COVID-19.

The chain recombines TRBV27 with TRBJ2-3; unclear D gene. V shed 3 bases and J shed 5 bases, with 6 bases lying between them. CDR1 and CDR2 from the germline V gene are MNHEY and SMNVEV (reference sequence). The CDR3 has 12 amino acids. CDR3: CASSFSGDTQYF. The CDR3 DNA sequence: TGTGCCAGCAGTTTTTCGGGAGATACGCAGTATTTT.

This clone was observed a handful of times. The chain recombines TRBV9 with TRBJ2-3; D not resolved. The germline CDR1 and CDR2 sequences are SGDLS and YYNGEE. V dropped 1 base and J dropped 0 bases, with 9 bases sitting between them. CDR3 size: 15 residues. This chain's CDR3 is CASSVSTTSTDTQYF. DNA for the CDR3: TGTGCCAGCAGCGTAAGTACTACCAGCACAGATACGCAGTATTTT.

The chain carries TRBV28 and TRBJ2-7; 7 bases line up with TRBD2. The CDR3 has 13 amino acids. V lost 3 bases, J lost 2 bases, and 1 base stayed unmatched. CDR1 MDHEN and CDR2 SYDVKM come from the germline V gene. The CDR3 DNA sequence: TGTGCCAGCAGTTTGGGGGGGACCTACGAGCAGTACTTC. This gives the protein CASSLGGTYEQYF.

In this sample, this clone turned up a few times. J is TRBJ2-5 and V is TRBV3-1 (or the pseudogene TRBV3-2); D is uncertain. This CDR3 spans 13 amino acids. CDR1 and CDR2 from the germline V gene are LGHDT and YNNKEL (reference sequence). With 4 bases removed from V and 2 bases from J, the gap between germline ends came to 8 bases. This chain's CDR3 is CASSRSPQETQYF. CDR3 sequence (DNA): TGTGCCAGCAGCCGGAGTCCACAAGAGACCCAGTACTTC.

This chain joins TRBV10-3 and TRBJ2-3; 8 positions agree with TRBD1. Germline trimming cut 0 bases from V and 4 bases from J; bases unmatched to any gene: 0. The CDR3 runs 14 residues. Germline V gives CDR1 ENHRY, CDR2 SYGVKD. CDR3 bases: TGTGCCATCAGTGAGTCGACAGGGGCAGATACGCAGTATTTT. Translating it yields CAISESTGADTQYF.

The chain couples TRBV6-1 to TRBJ2-5, with D possibly TRBD2 on 5 matching bases. The CDR3 extends over 14 amino acids. Germline lookup yields CDR1 MNHNS and CDR2 SASEGT. V lost 1 base and J lost 7, with 13 bases in between. The CDR3 DNA is TGTGCCAGCAGTGAAGTCGAGACTATCGGGACCCAGTACTTC. This codes for CASSEVETIGTQYF.

This clone was seen once. The chain joins TRBV7-3 to TRBJ2-2; 9 nucleotides match TRBD1. This CDR3 has 16 amino acids. Germline V gene data show CDR1 as SGHTA and CDR2 as FQGTGA. The trim removed 4 bases at V and 3 bases at J, leaving 6 bases unmatched. The CDR3: CASSSHRGQDTGELFF. The CDR3 DNA follows: TGTGCCAGCAGCTCACACAGGGGGCAGGACACCGGGGAGCTGTTTTTT.

V is TRBV30 and J is TRBJ2-2; 7 nucleotides align to TRBD1. With 1 base clipped from V and 8 bases from J, the junction kept 7 bases outside the gene matches. This CDR3 comprises 14 residues. Looked up from germline, CDR1 is GTSNPN and CDR2 is SVGIG (reference sequence). As DNA, the CDR3 is TGTGCCTGGAGTGAGGGGGCCATTGGTGGGGAGCTGTTTTTT. Translating gives CAWSEGAIGGELFF.

This chain uses TRBV14 with TRBJ1-2, with TRBD1 matching 8 bases. V trimming: 4 bases; J trimming: 5 bases; junction bases outside the gene matches: 6. The CDR3 has 14 residues. CDR1 SGHDN and CDR2 FVKESK come from the germline V gene. Here the CDR3 DNA reads TGTGCCAGCAGCCCACCATGGACAGGGTATGGCTACACCTTC. Protein sequence: CASSPPWTGYGYTF.

This clone was found once. The DNA for the CDR3 is TGTGCCAGCAGCCGAACAGGCAGCACAGATACGCAGTATTTT. Protein: CASSRTGSTDTQYF. This chain links TRBV7-3 with TRBJ2-3; a possible D gene is TRBD1 (5 bases). CDR3 length: 14 residues. CDR1 and CDR2 (germline): SGHTA, FQGTGA. Trimming stripped 5 bases from V and 0 bases from J, with 9 bases between.

The V gene is TRBV9, the J gene TRBJ2-2; D gene ambiguous. The CDR3 is made up of 16 amino acids. With 0 bases removed from V and 2 bases from J, the gap between germline ends came to 11 bases. Germline CDR1 reads SGDLS; CDR2 reads YYNGEE. CDR3 DNA: TGTGCCAGCAGCGTAGCTTCGTCTAGTAACACCGGGGAGCTGTTTTTT. Translating gives CASSVASSSNTGELFF.

The rearrangement joins TRBV7-2 to TRBJ2-1; TRBD2 agrees at 8 bases. V shed 4 bases, J shed 9 bases, and the junction held 8 bases outside the gene matches. The CDR3 contains 14 residues. The germline CDR1 and CDR2 sequences are SGHTA and FQGNSA. The CDR3 loop is CASSSTGGPFEQFF. DNA for the CDR3: TGTGCCAGCAGCTCCACGGGAGGGCCGTTTGAGCAGTTCTTC.

The chain combines TRBV27 with TRBJ2-1, with a possible D match to TRBD2 (6 bases). V lost 2 bases to trimming and J lost 9 bases, with 17 bases between them. The CDR3 is 15 residues long. Germline assignment: CDR1 MNHEY and CDR2 SMNVEV (reference sequence). In DNA, the CDR3 is TGTGCCAGCAGTTTAGGCAATTCGCGGGATGGTGAGCAGTTCTTC. Protein product: CASSLGNSRDGEQFF.

This rearrangement joins TRBV27 to TRBJ2-7; the D gene is possibly TRBD2 (7 bases). The V gene's germline CDR1 is MNHEY and CDR2 SMNVEV (reference sequence). Trimming shortened V by 5 bases and J by 2 bases, and 13 bases separated the two germline ends. The CDR3 runs to 14 residues. CDR3 amino acids: CASSVYGGPYEQYF. The CDR3 nucleotides are TGTGCCAGCAGTGTCTACGGGGGGCCCTACGAGCAGTACTTC.

The chain couples TRBV28 to TRBJ1-3, with a tentative D call TRBD1 (5 bases). This CDR3 spans 14 amino acids. CDR1 is MDHEN and CDR2 is SYDVKM in the germline V gene. Trimming pared 2 bases from V and 9 bases from J, leaving 14 bases between. As DNA, the CDR3 is TGTGCCAGCAGTTTAGGGGCAGGATTCGTCACCATATATTTT. This codes for CASSLGAGFVTIYF. Supplemented by reference TRBV28 and TRBJ1-3, the full variable domain reads DVKVTQSSRYLVKRTGEKVFLECVQDMDHENMFWYRQDPGLGLRLIYFSYDVKMKEKGDIPEGYSVSREKKERFSLILESASTNQTSMYLCASSLGAGFVTIYFGEGSWLTVV.